This T cell receptor beta chain was recovered during a study of esophageal squamous cell carcinoma under preoperative chemotherapy. Background on the study: Both tumor-infiltrating lymphocytes and peripheral blood T cells were profiled. Study-level results: Abundant clones tended to shrink rather than expand after paclitaxel-nedaplatin.

Of note for this clonotype: The antigen remains undetermined.

The time point is: before preoperative PTX-NDP chemotherapy. TCRdb re-derived calls from the PCR reads in MiXCR, one entry per CDR3 protein. The sample records under 7,000 distinct CDR3 sequences, 32% being singletons. Sampling was conducted from a patient given preoperative chemotherapy. The receptor's source is a human donor with esophageal squamous cell carcinoma. The donor label of this sample is uncertain.

The CDR3 region has the DNA TGTGCCAGCAGCAATGGCAGGGGGTACACTGAAGCTTTCTTT. Amino acids: CASSNGRGYTEAFF. The chain combines TRBV7-8 with TRBJ1-1; 7 positions agree with TRBD1. The CDR3 sequence is 14 residues long. From germline, CDR1 is SGHVS and CDR2 FQNEAQ. Trimming cost V 5 bases and J 3 bases; bases outside gene matches: 6.